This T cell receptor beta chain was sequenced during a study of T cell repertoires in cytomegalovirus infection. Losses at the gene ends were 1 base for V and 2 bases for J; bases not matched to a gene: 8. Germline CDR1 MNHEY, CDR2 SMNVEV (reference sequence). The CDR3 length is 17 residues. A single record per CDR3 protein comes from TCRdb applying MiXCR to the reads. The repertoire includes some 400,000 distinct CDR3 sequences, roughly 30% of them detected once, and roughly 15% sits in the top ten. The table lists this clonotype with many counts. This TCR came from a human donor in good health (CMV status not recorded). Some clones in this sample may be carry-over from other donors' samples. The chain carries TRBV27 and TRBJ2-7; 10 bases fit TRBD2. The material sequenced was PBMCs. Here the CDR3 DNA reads TGTGCCAGCAGTTTATACCTAGCGGGGGTACCTCCCTACGAGCAGTACTTC. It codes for CASSLYLAGVPPYEQYF.